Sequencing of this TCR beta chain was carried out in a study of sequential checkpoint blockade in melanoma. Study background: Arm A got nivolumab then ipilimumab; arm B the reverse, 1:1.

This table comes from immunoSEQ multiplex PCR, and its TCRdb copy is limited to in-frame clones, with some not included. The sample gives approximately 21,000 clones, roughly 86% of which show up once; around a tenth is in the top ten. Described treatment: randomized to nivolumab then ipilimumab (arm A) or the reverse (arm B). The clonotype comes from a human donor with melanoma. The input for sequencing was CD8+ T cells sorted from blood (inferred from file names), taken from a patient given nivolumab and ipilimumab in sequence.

The CDR3 spells CASKDLTGQYNEQFF. For the CDR3, the DNA is TGTGCCAGCAAGGACCTGACAGGACAATACAATGAGCAGTTCTTC. The V call is TRBV27, the J call TRBJ2-1; tentatively, D is TRBD1 (6 bases). CDR1 is MNHEY, CDR2 SMNVEV, per germline (reference sequence). The ends were cut back, 7 bases at V and 4 bases at J, with 17 bases in the middle. The CDR3 is 15 amino acids.